This T cell receptor (beta chain) was profiled in a study of blood T cell repertoires in COVID-19. Study details: COVID-19 samples collected from the United States, Italy and Spain covered acute and convalescent phases. The cDNA or gDNA used as material had been derived from T cells, B-cell-depleted T cells, or PBMCs.

The CDR3 contains 14 residues. V lost 1 base and J lost 4, with 10 bases in between. Germline V gene sequence: CDR1 MGHRA, CDR2 YSYEKL. Participant-reported clinical history was the basis for cohort assignment. Authors' analysis steps: Reference gene primer amplification gave nucleated cell count estimates. Clones were sequenced by immunoSEQ multiplex PCR, and TCRdb holds only the in-frame ones, with some missing. V, J and clone size were drawn from that table, and D and trimming were deduced from the DNA. The data contain 200,000 to 300,000 clones, roughly 85% of them singletons. What was sequenced was PBMCs or T cells enriched from blood (not recorded which). The TCR was taken from a woman aged 45-65 years with acute COVID-19. The rearrangement joins TRBV4-1 to TRBJ1-1; a possible D gene is TRBD1 (5 bases). The DNA for the CDR3 is TGCGCCAGCAGCCAAGTGGGGGGTGGCACTGAAGCTTTCTTT. Translating it yields CASSQVGGGTEAFF.